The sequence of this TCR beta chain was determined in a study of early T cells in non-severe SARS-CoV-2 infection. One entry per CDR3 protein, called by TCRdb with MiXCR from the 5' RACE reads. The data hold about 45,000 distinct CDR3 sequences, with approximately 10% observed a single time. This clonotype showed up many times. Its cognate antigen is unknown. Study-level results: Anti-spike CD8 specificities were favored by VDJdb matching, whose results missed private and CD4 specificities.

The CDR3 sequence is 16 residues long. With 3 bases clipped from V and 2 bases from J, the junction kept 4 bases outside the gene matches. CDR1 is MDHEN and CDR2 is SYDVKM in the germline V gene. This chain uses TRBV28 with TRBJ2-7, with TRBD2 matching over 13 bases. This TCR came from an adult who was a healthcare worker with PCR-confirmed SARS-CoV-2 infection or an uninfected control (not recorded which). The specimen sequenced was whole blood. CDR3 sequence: CASSLTSGGPAYEQYF. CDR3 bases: TGTGCCAGCAGTTTGACTAGCGGGGGGCCCGCCTACGAGCAGTACTTC.